This T cell receptor (beta chain) emerged from a study of glioma-infiltrating T cells after dendritic cell vaccination. Sample time point: after dendritic cell vaccination, including at tumor progression/relapse. This CDR3 spans 14 amino acids. The V end was cut by 3 bases, the J end by 4 bases, with 12 bases between. The germline gives CDR1 KGHSH, CDR2 LQKENI. Method: immunoSEQ multiplex PCR; TCRdb's copy keeps in-frame clones and lacks some. The table has 85,000 to 100,000 clones, approximately 75% seen once; the top ten hold 2.1%. This specimen consisted of blood, obtained after dendritic cell vaccination. The clonotype was recovered from a human donor with glioblastoma. The gene calls are TRBV18 and TRBJ1-1; D perhaps matches TRBD1 (5 bases). The CDR3 sequence: CASSPTGGGTEAFF. The CDR3 nucleotides read TGTGCCAGCTCACCCACCGGCGGGGGCACTGAAGCTTTCTTT.